This T cell receptor (beta chain) was captured by sequencing in a study of breast tumors, draining lymph nodes, adjacent tissues. This CDR3 contains 14 residues. CDR1 SQVTM and CDR2 ANQGSEA come from the germline V gene. V dropped 1 base and J dropped 2 bases, with 12 bases sitting between them. Via MiXCR, TCRdb re-called the multiplex PCR reads, giving one row per CDR3 protein. The repertoire includes some 120,000 distinct CDR3 sequences, 21% of them detected once, and roughly 2% sits in the top ten. This clonotype was observed a handful of times. A much larger clone differs by one base, so this may be a read error. The lymph nodes were axillary draining lymph nodes from breast cancer patients.

The rearrangement uses TRBV29-1 and TRBJ2-7, with a tentative D call TRBD2 (5 bases). Sequenced sample: axillary lymph node tissue. The origin of this receptor is a female donor with breast cancer. Some clones in this sample may be carry-over from other donors' samples. For the CDR3, the DNA is TGCAGCGTTGAAGCAGGAGGTAGGGCCTACGAGCAGTACTTC. Translation gives CSVEAGGRAYEQYF.